A single T cell receptor beta chain is shown here with its context. The sample originates from a study of regulatory T cells in long-lasting Graves disease. Study summary: For a period under 3 months, newly diagnosed Graves' patients had taken antithyroid drugs.

Through Arm-PCR of CDR3 regions and iRepertoire HTBI primers, TCR beta libraries were built. One entry per CDR3 protein results from TCRdb running MiXCR on the multiplex PCR reads. This sample has hundreds of thousands of distinct CDR3 sequences, with roughly 15% found just once. Time point given: newly diagnosed GD, antithyroid drugs for less than 3 months. The TCR library was made from RNA that had been extracted from PBMCs in TRIzol. The germline V and J ends were trimmed by 6 bases and 8 bases, with 19 bases remaining between them. This CDR3 comprises 14 residues. Germline V gives CDR1 SNHLY, CDR2 FYNNEI. These sequences were also reported in another study, on T cells in Graves' hyperthyroidism and ophthalmopathy. That source notes: Model predictions of ophthalmopathy came a median 6.5 months before onset.

The chain links TRBV2 to TRBJ1-2; a weak D match, TRBD1 (6 bases). The origin of this receptor is a woman between 40 and 65 years old with Graves disease. Sequenced material: peripheral blood mononuclear cells (PBMCs), taken at new diagnosis, from a patient treated with antithyroid drugs. The CDR3 reads CASRETGRGWGYTF. In DNA, the CDR3 is TGTGCCAGCAGAGAAACAGGCAGGGGTTGGGGCTACACCTTC. The variable domain in full, with the rest retrieved from reference TRBV2 and TRBJ1-2, is EPEVTQTPSHQVTQMGQEVILRCVPISNHLYFYWYRQILGQKVEFLVSFYNNEISEKSEIFDDQFSVERPDGSNFTLKIRSTKLEDSAMYFCASRETGRGWGYTFGSGTRLTVV.